The 10 T cell receptor beta chains in this list originate from one sample, sequenced in a study of OX40 agonist ivuxolimab in advanced cancers. The data were produced by immunoSEQ multiplex PCR, yet TCRdb's version contains in-frame clones alone and is incomplete. The table records 40,000 to 60,000 clones, around nine tenths of them present only once. The starting material was CD4+ or CD8+ T cells sorted from blood, obtained in a trial of the OX40 agonist ivuxolimab. These receptors all come from an adult with an advanced solid tumor such as melanoma, head and neck, liver or kidney cancer.

This clone came up a few times. The CDR3: CASKKNTGELFF. The CDR3 nucleotides are TGTGCCAGCAAAAAGAACACCGGGGAGCTGTTTTTT. This chain uses TRBV6-1 with TRBJ2-2; D unclear. This CDR3 region has 12 residues. V dropped 7 bases and J dropped 1 base, with 4 bases sitting between them. The V gene's germline CDR1 is MNHNS and CDR2 SASEGT.

The chain recombines TRBV7-2 with TRBJ2-7, with 10 bases aligning to TRBD2. CDR1 SGHTA and CDR2 FQGNSA come from the germline V gene. This CDR3 is 15 amino acids long. V was clipped by 3 bases and J by 4 bases; unmatched bases: 6. CDR3 DNA sequence: TGTGCCAGCAGCTTGAGCGGGGGGGCCGTTTACGAGCAGTACTTC. Amino acid sequence: CASSLSGGAVYEQYF.

The gene calls are TRBV7-3 and TRBJ2-1; D is undetermined. V gave up 3 bases and J gave up 6 bases, with 9 bases separating them. Per the germline V gene, CDR1 is SGHTA and CDR2 is FQGTGA. The CDR3 totals 13 residues. The CDR3 nucleotides read TGTGCCAGCAGCTTGGAGATGGGCAATGAGCAGTTCTTC. Translated: CASSLEMGNEQFF.

The table lists this clone with a count of one. This chain links TRBV7-2 with TRBJ1-3; TRBD1 might be the D (6 bases). Trimming stripped 2 bases from V and 3 bases from J, with 11 bases between. This CDR3 contains 15 residues. Germline V gene lookup returns CDR1 SGHTA and CDR2 FQGNSA. The CDR3 bases are TGTGCCAGCAGCTTACAGGGGATAGGTGGAAACACCATATATTTT. Protein sequence: CASSLQGIGGNTIYF.

This rearrangement joins TRBV7-6 to TRBJ1-5; D possibly corresponds to TRBD1 (5 bases). Trimming took off 5 bases at V and 0 bases at J, with 14 bases between the two ends. The CDR3 is made up of 16 amino acids. Germline V gives CDR1 SGHVS, CDR2 FNYEAQ. CDR3 residues: CASSPGTGNSNQPQHF. CDR3 nucleotides: TGTGCCAGCAGCCCCGGGACCGGCAATAGCAATCAGCCCCAGCATTTT.

CDR3 amino acids: CRDTGLAGGETQYF. DNA of the CDR3: TGCAGGGACACGGGACTAGCGGGGGGAGAGACCCAGTACTTC. V gene TRBV29-1 combines with J gene TRBJ2-5; 15 positions match TRBD2. CDR3 length: 14 amino acids. Looked up from germline, CDR1 is SQVTM and CDR2 is ANQGSEA.

This clone was observed a single time. J is TRBJ1-3 and V is TRBV7-2, with D uncertain. This CDR3 is built from 15 residues. With 6 bases removed from V and 0 bases from J, the gap between germline ends came to 12 bases. Per the germline V gene, CDR1 is SGHTA and CDR2 is FQGNSA. CDR3 sequence: CASRADGSSGNTIYF. The CDR3 nucleotides read TGTGCCAGCAGAGCCGACGGCAGCTCTGGAAACACCATATATTTT.

The chain carries TRBV5-1 and TRBJ1-1; the D gene is possibly TRBD1 (6 bases). Germline V gene lookup returns CDR1 SGHRS and CDR2 YFSETQ. The V end was cut by 1 base, the J end by 6 bases, with 16 bases between. The CDR3 runs 15 residues. CDR3 nucleotides: TGCGCCAGCAGCTTGATCCAGGGGAAGCTAGCTGAAGCTTTCTTT. Translated, it gives CASSLIQGKLAEAFF.

V gene TRBV20-1 combines with J gene TRBJ2-7; D tentatively reads TRBD1 or TRBD2 (5 bases each). Germline V gene data show CDR1 as DFQATT and CDR2 as SNEGSKA (reference sequence). With 6 bases removed from V and 1 base from J, the gap between germline ends came to 7 bases. The CDR3 has 11 amino acids. The CDR3 coding sequence is TGCAGTGCGAGGGGTTCCTACGAGCAGTACTTC. Its translation is CSARGSYEQYF.

This clone was picked up one time. The J gene is TRBJ2-3, the V gene TRBV6-4; D is ambiguous. Germline V lookup: CDR1 MRHNA, CDR2 SNTAGT. V shed 0 bases and J shed 0 bases, with 7 bases lying between them. The length of the CDR3 is 15 residues. The CDR3 DNA sequence: TGTGCCAGCAGTGACTCGATGGACAGCACAGATACGCAGTATTTT. As protein: CASSDSMDSTDTQYF.